The clone carrying this T cell receptor beta chain was recorded a few times. Its antigen is not known. Authors of the study amplified TCR beta CDR3 regions from RNA transcripts. The TCR CDR3 was amplified in a first-round RT-PCR using the HTBI primer set. Via MiXCR, TCRdb re-called the multiplex PCR reads, giving one row per CDR3 protein. Of about 530,000 distinct CDR3 sequences listed, under 20% are singletons. The data were obtained in a study of T cells in Graves' hyperthyroidism and ophthalmopathy. Turning to the study itself: Staff took peripheral blood when the initial diagnosis was made, before any treatment began. Overall study findings and caveats: Ophthalmopathy cases were set apart from stable hyperthyroidism by a 13 V-J model. Ophthalmopathy got predicted by the model a median approximately six months before its onset. Most clonotypes that expanded in the thyroid above 0.001 also showed up in blood.

Trimming cost V 4 bases and J 0 bases, with 15 bases left between them. The CDR3 is 17 amino acids. CDR1 and CDR2 (germline): KGHDR, SFDVKD. Sequencing was carried out using blood. This clonotype originated in a young woman with Graves' ophthalmopathy. V is TRBV24-1 and J is TRBJ2-1, with D possibly TRBD2 on 6 matching bases. The CDR3 protein is CATSDPDTSLSYNEQFF. In nucleotides, the CDR3 is TGTGCCACCAGTGACCCCGATACTAGCCTCTCCTACAATGAGCAGTTCTTC.